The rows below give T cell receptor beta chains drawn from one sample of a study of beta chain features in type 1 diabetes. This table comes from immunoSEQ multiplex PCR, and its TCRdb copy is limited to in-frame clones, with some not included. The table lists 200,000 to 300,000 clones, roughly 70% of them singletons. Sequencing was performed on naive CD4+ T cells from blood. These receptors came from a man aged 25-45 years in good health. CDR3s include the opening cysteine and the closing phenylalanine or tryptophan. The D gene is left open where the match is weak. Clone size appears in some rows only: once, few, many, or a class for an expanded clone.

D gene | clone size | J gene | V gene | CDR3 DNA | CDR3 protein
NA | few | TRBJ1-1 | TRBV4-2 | TGTGCCAGCAGGGACGCAGGCGAAGGAGCTTTCTTT | CASRDAGEGAFF
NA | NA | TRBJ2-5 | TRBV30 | TGTGCCTGGAACATAGGGGTGGAGACCCAGTACTTC | CAWNIGVETQYF
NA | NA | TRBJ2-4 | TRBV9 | TGTGCCAGCAGCCCTCTTCGAGCCAACGGGGACATTCAGTACTTC | CASSPLRANGDIQYF
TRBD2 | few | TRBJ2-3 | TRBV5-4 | TGTGCCAGCAGGGACCTAGCGGGGGGCCCACTTAGCACAGATACGCAGTATTTT | CASRDLAGGPLSTDTQYF
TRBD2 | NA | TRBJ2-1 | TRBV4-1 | TGCGCCAGCAGCCAAGGTCCGGGAGGGTACAATGAGCAGTTCTTC | CASSQGPGGYNEQFF
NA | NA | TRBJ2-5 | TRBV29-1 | TGCAGCGTTGATCGGGGAGCTCAAGAGACCCAGTACTTC | CSVDRGAQETQYF
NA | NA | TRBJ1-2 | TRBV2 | TGTGCCAGCAGTGCTGGGACTGCCGATTACTATGGCTACACCTTC | CASSAGTADYYGYTF
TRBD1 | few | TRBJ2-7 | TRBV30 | TGTGCCTGGACTATGACAGGGGACTCCGAGCAGTACTTC | CAWTMTGDSEQYF
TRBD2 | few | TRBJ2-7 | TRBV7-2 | TGTGCCAGCAGCTATACCGGGACTAGCGGGAGTTACGAGCAGTACTTC | CASSYTGTSGSYEQYF
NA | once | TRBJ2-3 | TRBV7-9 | TGTGCCAGCAGCTTAAATCCGGGCAGCACAGATACGCAGTATTTT | CASSLNPGSTDTQYF
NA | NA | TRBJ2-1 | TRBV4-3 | TGCGCCAGCAGCCAAGATCCTACTCGGTTCTACAATGAGCAGTTCTTC | CASSQDPTRFYNEQFF
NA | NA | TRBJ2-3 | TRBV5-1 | TGCGCCAGCAGCTCTACAGCGGCAGGCACAGATACGCAGTATTTT | CASSSTAAGTDTQYF
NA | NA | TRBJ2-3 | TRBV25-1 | TGTGCCAGCAGTGAATATATGCGGGGCGCAGATACGCAGTATTTT | CASSEYMRGADTQYF
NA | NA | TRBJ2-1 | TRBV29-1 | TGCAGCGTGGGCGCGTCGGGCAATGAGCAGTTCTTC | CSVGASGNEQFF
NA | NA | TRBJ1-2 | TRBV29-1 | TGCAGCGTGGTACAGGGAATAAACTATGGCTACACCTTC | CSVVQGINYGYTF
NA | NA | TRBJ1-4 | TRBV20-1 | TGCAGTGCTAGAGTGTCCGAAAAACTGTTTTTT | CSARVSEKLFF
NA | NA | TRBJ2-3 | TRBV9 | TGTGCCAGCAGCGTAGTTGGAGGGGACGGACGCACAGATACGCAGTATTTT | CASSVVGGDGRTDTQYF
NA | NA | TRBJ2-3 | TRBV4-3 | TGCGCCAGCAGCCAAACCGGGACCTACACAGATACGCAGTATTTT | CASSQTGTYTDTQYF
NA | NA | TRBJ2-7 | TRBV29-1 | TGCAGCGTTGAGCTGCTGACTAAAACCTCCTACGAGCAGTACTTC | CSVELLTKTSYEQYF
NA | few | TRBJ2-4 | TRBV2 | TGTGCCAGCAGTGAGCACATTCAGTACTTC | CASSEHIQYF
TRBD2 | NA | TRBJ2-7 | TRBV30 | TGTGCCTGGAGGGGACTAGCGGGAGTGGGAGAGCAGTACTTC | CAWRGLAGVGEQYF
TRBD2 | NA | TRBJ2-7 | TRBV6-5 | TGTGCCAGCAGGCTGGGTAGCGGGACCTACGAGCAGTACTTC | CASRLGSGTYEQYF
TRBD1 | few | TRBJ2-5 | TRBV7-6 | TGTGCCAGCAGCTGGAGGCAAGGACAGGGGGGAAAGACCCAGTACTTC | CASSWRQGQGGKTQYF
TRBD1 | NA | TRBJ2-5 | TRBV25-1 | TGTGCCAGCAGGGACAGGGTTCAAGAGACCCAGTACTTC | CASRDRVQETQYF
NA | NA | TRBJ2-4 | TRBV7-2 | TGTGCCAGCAGCTTCAGACACCCAGCCAAAAACATTCAGTACTTC | CASSFRHPAKNIQYF
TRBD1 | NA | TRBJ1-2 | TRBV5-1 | TGCGCCAGCAGCCCAGGGGGCGCGGGCTATGGCTACACCTTC | CASSPGGAGYGYTF
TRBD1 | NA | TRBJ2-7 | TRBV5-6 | TGTGCCAGCAGCTTGCTGGGACAGACTAAATACGAGCAGTACTTC | CASSLLGQTKYEQYF
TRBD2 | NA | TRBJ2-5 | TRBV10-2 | TGCGCCAGCAGTGCCGGGGGGGAGACCCAGTACTTC | CASSAGGETQYF